The TCR beta chain under discussion was sequenced for a study of blood T cell repertoires in COVID-19. As for the study in general: Some COVID-19 samples were acute and others convalescent; all came from the United States, Italy and Spain. In each case, the material was cDNA or gDNA derived from T cells, B-cell-depleted T cells, or PBMCs.

Profiled with immunoSEQ multiplex PCR; TCRdb holds only in-frame clones, not every one. Of 45,000 to 65,000 clones in the sample, about 89% are singletons; the top ten hold about 26%. The CDR3 extends over 14 amino acids. Trimming cost V 0 bases and J 9 bases, with 12 bases left between them. Germline assignment: CDR1 SEHNR and CDR2 FQNEAQ (reference sequence). V usage is TRBV7-9 and J usage is TRBJ2-1, with a weak D call TRBD2 (5 bases). The sample was peripheral blood. The receptor was derived from a human donor in a cohort sampled during active COVID-19. CDR3 coding DNA: TGTGCCAGCAGCTTAGCGGTAAGGGCGGGTGAGCAGTTCTTC. It specifies CASSLAVRAGEQFF. Full variable domain (outside the CDR3, taken from reference TRBV7-9 and TRBJ2-1): DTGVSQNPRHKITKRGQNVTFRCDPISEHNRLYWYRQTLGQGPEFLTYFQNEAQLEKSRLLSDRFSAERPKGSFSTLEIQRTEQGDSAMYLCASSLAVRAGEQFFGPGTRLTVL.